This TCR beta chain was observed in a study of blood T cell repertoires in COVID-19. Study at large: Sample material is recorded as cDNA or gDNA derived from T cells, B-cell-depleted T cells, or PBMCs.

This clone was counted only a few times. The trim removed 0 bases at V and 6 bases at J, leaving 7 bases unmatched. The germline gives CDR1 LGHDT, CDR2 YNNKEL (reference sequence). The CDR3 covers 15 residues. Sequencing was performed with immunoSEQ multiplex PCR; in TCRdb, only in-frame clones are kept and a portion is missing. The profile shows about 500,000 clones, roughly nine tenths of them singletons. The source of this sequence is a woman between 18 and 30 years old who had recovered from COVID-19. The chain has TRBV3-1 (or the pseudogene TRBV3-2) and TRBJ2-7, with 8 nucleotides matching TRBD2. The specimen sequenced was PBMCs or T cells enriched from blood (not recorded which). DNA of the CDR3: TGTGCCAGCAGCCAAGATCTCGGGGGGGCGGGCGAGCAGTACTTC. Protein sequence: CASSQDLGGAGEQYF.